This is a list of T cell receptor beta chains from one sample in a study of blood T cell repertoires in COVID-19. TCRdb's table, derived via immunoSEQ multiplex PCR, lists solely in-frame clones and lacks some. The data contain about 250,000 clones, around 90% of them singletons. Sequencing used PBMCs or T cells enriched from blood (not recorded which). The receptors were sampled from a woman between 50 and 59 years old who had recovered from COVID-19. Each CDR3 is given with its conserved first and last residue. Each record gives: D gene, clone size, V gene, J gene, CDR3 DNA, CDR3 protein. A D gene is named only where the DNA matches it firmly. Size tells how often a clone was seen (once, few, many) or the class of an expanded clone, and some rows leave it out.

TRBD2,.,TRBV27,TRBJ2-1,TGTGCCAGCAAGGGCGGGAGCTCCTACAATGAGCAGTTCTTC,CASKGGSSYNEQFF
.,.,TRBV4-1,TRBJ2-1,TGCGCCAGCAGCCAAGGAGGGAGGCCTGCCGGGGACAATGAGCAGTTCTTC,CASSQGGRPAGDNEQFF
TRBD1,.,TRBV2,TRBJ2-2,TGTGCCAGCGCCAGTTCGGGACAGGGGGTCGCCGGGGAGCTGTTTTTT,CASASSGQGVAGELFF
.,.,TRBV7-3,TRBJ2-1,TGTGCCAGCAGCTTAATGTACGGGGGTGAGCAGTTCTTC,CASSLMYGGEQFF
.,.,TRBV5-4,TRBJ2-1,TGTGCCAGCAGCTTGGCAGGCGATGAGCAGTTCTTC,CASSLAGDEQFF
.,.,TRBV5-4,TRBJ2-5,TGTGCCAGCAGCTCCAGACGTAGCGGAACATTCCAAGAGACCCAGTACTTC,CASSSRRSGTFQETQYF
.,.,TRBV6-5,TRBJ1-6,TGTGCCGCCTGGTCTAGATTCCTCGGGAATTCACCCCTCCACTTT,CAAWSRFLGNSPLHF
TRBD2,few,TRBV29-1,TRBJ2-1,TGCAGCGTCCCCGGGACTAGCGGGAGTTACAATGAGCAGTTCTTC,CSVPGTSGSYNEQFF
TRBD1,.,TRBV5-1,TRBJ2-2,TGCGCCAGCAGCCAAAAACAGGGGGCTTTGAACACCGGGGAGCTGTTTTTT,CASSQKQGALNTGELFF
.,.,TRBV27,TRBJ1-6,TGTGCCAGCAGTACCACGGGATACTCACCCCTCCACTTT,CASSTTGYSPLHF
TRBD1,.,TRBV7-3,TRBJ2-3,TGTGCCAGCAGCTTAACTCCGACAGGGGGCACAGATACGCAGTATTTT,CASSLTPTGGTDTQYF
.,.,TRBV2,TRBJ1-2,TGTGCCAGCAGTGAAGGTACCAACAGGGCGTCCTATGGCTACACCTTC,CASSEGTNRASYGYTF
.,.,TRBV7-8,TRBJ1-1,TGTGCCAGCAGCTTAATTCAGGGCGACACTGAAGCTTTCTTT,CASSLIQGDTEAFF
TRBD2,once,TRBV24-1,TRBJ2-7,TGTGCCACCAGTGATCCTAGCGGGAGGGACCACGAGCAGTACTTC,CATSDPSGRDHEQYF
.,.,TRBV4-3,TRBJ2-2,TGCGCCAGCAGCCCACGTATGGCGGGGCGAAGCACCGGGGAGCTGTTTTTT,CASSPRMAGRSTGELFF